The source of this T cell receptor beta chain is a study of T cell repertoires in cytomegalovirus infection. Study as a whole: Both recently identified HLA-C-restricted and well-studied HLA-B-restricted CMV epitopes were used in the study. Through public TCR beta signatures, both CMV infection and matching HLA type were indicated.

TCRdb reprocessed the reads via MiXCR and lists one record per CDR3 protein. The table records about 770,000 distinct CDR3 sequences, 25% to 30% of them present only once. Germline lookup yields CDR1 MNHEY and CDR2 SMNVEV (reference sequence). This CDR3 has 15 amino acids. V was shortened by 4 bases and J by 3 bases, with 16 bases between the two germline ends. Overall study results and limits: The cumulative frequency of public TCR beta families identified carriers of CMV plus the relevant HLA.

In the case of this clonotype: The target antigen is unknown.

Sequenced here: cultured CD8+ T cells from PBMCs, sampled from culture after CMV antigen stimulation. The receptor was isolated from a human donor in good health (CMV status not recorded). Some clones in this sample may be carry-over from other donors' samples. J is TRBJ2-7 and V is TRBV27; either TRBD1 or TRBD2 may supply D (8 bases each). Here the CDR3 reads CASSYGGDRYYEQYF. CDR3 bases: TGTGCCAGCAGTTACGGGGGGGACAGGTACTACGAGCAGTACTTC.